What follows describes a single T cell receptor (beta chain). Its antigen is not identified. Trimming removed 2 bases at V and 4 bases at J, with 21 bases between. The CDR3 is made up of 18 amino acids. Per the germline V gene, CDR1 is MGHRA and CDR2 is YSYEKL. The sample comes from a study of CD8 T cells in Susac syndrome. The study's findings and limits: It was acknowledged by the study that relatively few individuals were included in its TCR sequencing and HLA analysis.

Reverse transcription of roughly 0.45 to 1 ug RNA used random hexamers. Across 54 Vbeta and 13 Jbeta, immunoSEQ multiplex PCR amplified TCR beta CDR3. Using its own MiXCR run on the immunoSEQ multiplex PCR reads, TCRdb lists one record per CDR3 protein. The repertoire includes about 400,000 distinct CDR3 sequences, roughly 85% of them detected once, and roughly 0.1% sits in the top ten. Sequencing targeted TCR beta in T cells from blood (CD8+ and CD4+). It was negative isolation that provided the CD8+ and CD4+ T cells, whereas TEMRA cells were enriched by FACS. The chain is built from TRBV4-1 and TRBJ1-5; D is ambiguous. The TCR was taken from a human donor with multiple sclerosis. The sequencing sample was made of CD8+ T cells from PBMCs. The CDR3 loop reads CASSQPALTRPENQPQHF. The CDR3 DNA is TGCGCCAGCAGCCAACCCGCATTGACAAGGCCTGAGAATCAGCCCCAGCATTTT.